This T cell receptor beta chain is drawn from a study of PD-1 blockade in classical Hodgkin lymphoma. Across the whole study: Nivolumab was administered to patients intravenously at 3 mg/kg every 2 weeks.

With respect to this clone: Its antigen is still unknown.

Sample time point: cycle 4 day 1 (C4D1), after five to seven weeks of nivolumab. Every patient relapsed after autologous stem cell transplantation, and brentuximab vedotin exposure varied. Between the trimmed V and J ends, which lost 4 bases and 0 bases, there was a span of 9 bases. The CDR3 contains 14 residues. Germline CDR1 is SGHDN and CDR2 is FVKESK. TCRdb's copy holds only in-frame clones and misses some; the assay was immunoSEQ multiplex PCR. The data contain approximately 110,000 clones, over 85% of them seen just once; the ten biggest clones take up around 19%. Overall study findings and caveats: Patients excluded were those beginning nivolumab under 1 year after ASCT. In CD4+ cells, TCR diversity went up significantly by C4D1, but in CD8+ cells it did not. Reports indicated that newly diagnosed patients had lower baseline TCR diversity than healthy donors did.

Sequenced here: peripheral blood mononuclear cells (PBMCs), sampled before the fourth cycle of nivolumab. The clonotype originates from a human donor with classical Hodgkin lymphoma. The rearrangement links TRBV14 to TRBJ1-1; a possible D gene is TRBD1 (5 bases). CDR3 region: CASSLPGVNTEAFF. CDR3 DNA: TGTGCCAGCAGCCTCCCGGGGGTGAACACTGAAGCTTTCTTT. Looking up the rest from reference TRBV14 and TRBJ1-1 gives the full variable domain: EAGVTQFPSHSVIEKGQTVTLRCDPISGHDNLYWYRRVMGKEIKFLLHFVKESKQDESGMPNNRFLAERTGGTYSTLKVQPAELEDSGVYFCASSLPGVNTEAFFGQGTRLTVV.